Each of the 14 T cell receptor beta chains below was sequenced from the same sample in a study of blood T cell repertoires in COVID-19. Sequenced by immunoSEQ multiplex PCR; TCRdb stores in-frame clones only, minus some. This repertoire shows over 200,000 clones, 70% to 90% found once; its top ten account for roughly 16%. Sequencing was carried out using PBMCs or T cells enriched from blood (not recorded which). Every receptor here comes from a man younger than 30 who had recovered from COVID-19.

This chain joins TRBV4-1 and TRBJ2-1; 11 bases fit TRBD2. This CDR3 is 17 amino acids long. The junction had 4 bases not matched to a gene; V was cut back by 0 bases and J by 3 bases. Germline V lookup: CDR1 MGHRA, CDR2 YSYEKL. The CDR3 sequence: CASSQDTGTSGYNEQFF. In DNA, the CDR3 is TGCGCCAGCAGCCAAGATACGGGGACTAGCGGCTACAATGAGCAGTTCTTC.

The V call is TRBV18, the J call TRBJ2-3, with 10 bases lining up with TRBD2. The CDR3 has 15 residues. The germline gives CDR1 KGHSH, CDR2 LQKENI. After removal of 3 bases from V and 1 base from J, the junction contained 1 base not matched to a gene. The CDR3 DNA reads TGTGCCAGCTCACCCGGGACTAGCGGCACAGATACGCAGTATTTT. Encoded protein: CASSPGTSGTDTQYF.

This sequence joins TRBV13 and TRBJ2-1; tentatively, D is TRBD2 (6 bases). Between the trimmed V and J ends, which lost 5 bases and 0 bases, there was a span of 14 bases. Germline V CDR1 and CDR2: PRHDT, FYEKMQ (reference sequence). The CDR3 extends over 16 amino acids. CDR3 sequence reads: CASSGRDGSSYNEQFF. The DNA of the CDR3 is TGTGCCAGCAGCGGACGGGACGGGAGCTCCTACAATGAGCAGTTCTTC. The variable domain in full, with the rest retrieved from reference TRBV13 and TRBJ2-1, is AAGVIQSPRHLIKEKRETATLKCYPIPRHDTVYWYQQGPGQDPQFLISFYEKMQSDKGSIPDRFSAQQFSDYHSELNMSSLELGDSALYFCASSGRDGSSYNEQFFGPGTRLTVL.

This chain links TRBV2 with TRBJ2-5; 12 bases are a match to TRBD2. The V gene end was trimmed by 6 bases and the J gene end by 5 bases; junction bases not matched to a gene: 7. The germline V gene encodes CDR1 SNHLY and CDR2 FYNNEI. The CDR3 length is 15 residues. The CDR3 sequence: CASRASGGGLETQYF. In DNA form, the CDR3 reads TGTGCCAGCAGAGCTAGCGGGGGGGGCCTGGAGACCCAGTACTTC.

A single count supports this clone. The rearrangement joins TRBV3-1 (or the pseudogene TRBV3-2) to TRBJ2-5; TRBD2 matches 8 bases. V lost 4 bases to trimming and J lost 5 bases; unmatched junction nucleotides: 12. The CDR3 totals 16 residues. Looked up from germline, CDR1 is LGHDT and CDR2 is YNNKEL (reference sequence). CDR3 in DNA: TGTGCCAGCAGCCCGGAGATCGGGAGGGGATGGGAGACCCAGTACTTC. Its protein product is CASSPEIGRGWETQYF.

The chain combines TRBV5-4 with TRBJ2-7, with no clear D. The CDR3 spans 14 residues. The germline CDR1 and CDR2 sequences are SGHNT and YYREEE (reference sequence). Between the trimmed V and J ends, which lost 0 bases and 0 bases, there was a span of 7 bases. The CDR3 region is CASSLGSRSYEQYF. The CDR3 DNA sequence: TGTGCCAGCAGCTTGGGGAGTCGCTCCTACGAGCAGTACTTC.

The J gene is TRBJ1-4, the V gene TRBV12-3 or TRBV12-4, with D possibly matching TRBD1 (6 bases). The CDR3 loop spans 12 amino acids. V lost 5 bases and J 13 bases, leaving 14 bases between the germline ends. The CDR3 protein is CASSNLQGRLFF. The CDR3 bases are TGTGCCAGCAGTAACCTACAGGGTCGACTGTTTTTT.

The CDR3, as DNA: TGTGCCAGCAGGAAGAGCTCCTACAATGAGCAGTTCTTC. Protein sequence: CASRKSSYNEQFF. V gene TRBV28 combines with J gene TRBJ2-1; D gene unclear. CDR1 is MDHEN, CDR2 SYDVKM, per germline. CDR3 length equals 13 residues. V lost 6 bases to trimming and J lost 0 bases, with 6 bases between them. The complete variable domain, with remaining parts taken from reference TRBV28 and TRBJ2-1, reads DVKVTQSSRYLVKRTGEKVFLECVQDMDHENMFWYRQDPGLGLRLIYFSYDVKMKEKGDIPEGYSVSREKKERFSLILESASTNQTSMYLCASRKSSYNEQFFGPGTRLTVL.

This clone was counted a single time. The chain joins TRBV6-1 to TRBJ2-3; 7 bases align to TRBD2. CDR1 and CDR2 from the germline V gene are MNHNS and SASEGT. This CDR3 comprises 13 residues. V lost 3 bases to trimming and J lost 8 bases; unmatched junction nucleotides: 5. CDR3 DNA sequence: TGTGCCAGCAGTGAGGCGGGGGATGGTACGCAGTATTTT. Residues: CASSEAGDGTQYF.

This chain connects TRBV30 to TRBJ2-7; the match to TRBD1 covers 7 bases. This CDR3 has 13 amino acids. The junction had 4 bases not matched to a gene; V was cut back by 5 bases and J by 0 bases. Germline CDR1 GTSNPN, CDR2 SVGIG (reference sequence). CDR3 bases: TGTGCCTGGCAGGGGGAGAGCTCCTACGAGCAGTACTTC. Translation: CAWQGESSYEQYF.

Here the CDR3 reads CASSAGQGPNQPQHF. CDR3 bases: TGTGCCAGCAGCGCCGGACAGGGACCCAACCAGCCCCAGCATTTT. The chain links TRBV7-9 to TRBJ1-5; 8 positions match TRBD1. This CDR3 is 15 amino acids long. CDR1 is SEHNR, CDR2 FQNEAQ, per germline (reference sequence). Trimming took 5 bases from V and 7 from J; bases not matched to a gene: 10.

This chain connects TRBV7-2 to TRBJ2-3; 12 bases match TRBD2. The germline V gene has CDR1 SGHTA and CDR2 FQGNSA. The CDR3 sequence is 17 residues long. The V gene end was trimmed by 3 bases and the J gene end by 1 base; junction bases not matched to a gene: 5. The CDR3 sequence: CASSFASSGGGTDTQYF. The CDR3 coding sequence is TGTGCCAGCAGCTTTGCGTCTAGCGGGGGGGGCACAGATACGCAGTATTTT. Looking up the rest from reference TRBV7-2 and TRBJ2-3 gives the full variable domain: GAGVSQSPSNKVTEKGKDVELRCDPISGHTALYWYRQSLGQGLEFLIYFQGNSAPDKSGLPSDRFSAERTGGSVSTLTIQRTQQEDSAVYLCASSFASSGGGTDTQYFGPGTRLTVL.

This clone was seen ten or more times. The chain couples TRBV28 to TRBJ1-2; TRBD1 matches at 7 bases. J gave up 6 bases and V 5 bases, and 12 bases lay outside the gene matches. Germline V gene data show CDR1 as MDHEN and CDR2 as SYDVKM. The CDR3 spans 15 residues. The CDR3 is CASSPLPTGQNGYTF. DNA of the CDR3: TGTGCCAGCAGTCCCCTCCCGACAGGGCAGAATGGCTACACCTTC.

Regarding this clone: With only one base between it and a far larger clone, this is likely a read error. The chain couples TRBV3-1 (or the pseudogene TRBV3-2) to TRBJ1-1; maybe TRBD1 (6 bases). CDR3 length: 13 amino acids. V shed 4 bases and J shed 2 bases, with 8 bases lying between them. The germline V gene encodes CDR1 LGHDT and CDR2 YNNKEL (reference sequence). The CDR3 here is CASSPGHNTEAFF. DNA of the CDR3: TGTGCCAGCAGCCCGGGACATAACACTGAAGCTTTCTTT.